This TCR beta chain was obtained from a study of T cell changes during pregnancy in multiple sclerosis. The length of the CDR3 is 18 residues. J was trimmed by 0 bases and V by 10 bases; bases with no gene match: 13. CDR1 LNHDA and CDR2 SQIVND come from the germline V gene (reference sequence). The method was immunoSEQ multiplex PCR; TCRdb's version includes in-frame clones alone and lacks a portion of them. The data contain 80,000 to 100,000 clones, 90% to 95% of them singletons. The starting material was peripheral blood, obtained after pregnancy. This clonotype was obtained from a female donor with multiple sclerosis, enrolled in a pregnancy study. The chain recombines TRBV19 with TRBJ2-6; 9 nucleotides match TRBD1. The CDR3 sequence is CATNPGQGPFSGANVLTF. The CDR3, as DNA: TGTGCCACCAACCCGGGACAGGGCCCGTTCTCTGGGGCCAACGTCCTGACTTTC.